These 5 T cell receptor beta chains were all obtained from the same sample, sequenced in a study of Graves' ophthalmopathy and Graves' hyperthyroidism. Using RNA transcripts, the TCR beta CDR3 regions were amplified. HTBI primers primed a first-round RT-PCR, and a second-round multiplex PCR followed. TCRdb reprocessed the multiplex PCR reads with MiXCR, giving one entry per CDR3 protein. This repertoire shows 400,000 to 450,000 distinct CDR3 sequences, around 21% found once; its top ten account for more than 2.5%. Source material: peripheral blood. Source of these receptors: a woman between 18 and 30 years old with stable Graves' hyperthyroidism.

This chain uses TRBV15 with TRBJ1-1, with 8 bases matching TRBD1. Germline-derived CDR1 and CDR2 are LNHNV and YYDKDF (reference sequence). The CDR3 has 15 residues. Germline trimming cut 2 bases from V and 5 bases from J; bases unmatched to any gene: 7. The DNA for the CDR3 is TGTGCCACCAGCAGAATATCCCAGGGGGCGACTGAAGCTTTCTTT. It encodes CATSRISQGATEAFF.

In its sample, this clonotype was seen many times. This chain joins TRBV12-3 or TRBV12-4 and TRBJ1-6, with 7 nucleotides matching TRBD1. The CDR3 sequence is 14 residues long. J was trimmed by 8 bases and V by 7 bases; bases with no gene match: 8. The CDR3 DNA reads as TGTGCCAGCACCCCGGACAGGAACTATTCACCCCTCCACTTT. It codes for CASTPDRNYSPLHF.

This clonotype was observed many times. The chain recombines TRBV12-3 or TRBV12-4 with TRBJ2-5, with a weak D call TRBD1 (7 bases). Between the trimmed V and J ends, which lost 3 bases and 5 bases, there was a span of 22 bases. This CDR3 contains 17 residues. The CDR3 loop is CASSLASQDAGGETQYF. In DNA form, the CDR3 reads TGTGCCAGCAGTTTGGCCTCACAGGATGCAGGGGGGGAGACCCAGTACTTC.

The J gene is TRBJ2-2, the V gene TRBV7-3; D gene ambiguous. CDR1 and CDR2 (germline): SGHTA, FQGTGA. V lost 1 base and J 5 bases, leaving 8 bases between the germline ends. This CDR3 contains 14 residues. The CDR3 region is CASSLNLGTGELFF. CDR3 nucleotide sequence: TGTGCCAGCAGCTTAAATCTGGGGACCGGGGAGCTGTTTTTT.

This clonotype was seen at least ten times. This sequence joins TRBV19 and TRBJ2-5, with 7 bases lining up with TRBD2. Germline V gives CDR1 LNHDA, CDR2 SQIVND (reference sequence). This CDR3 is built from 13 residues. V gave up 9 bases and J gave up 2 bases; unmatched junction bases: 6. CDR3 DNA sequence: TGTGCCAGCAGTCGTAGCGGGCAAGAGACCCAGTACTTC. Encoded protein: CASSRSGQETQYF.